Presented here are 16 T cell receptor beta chains from one specimen sequenced in a study of cytomegalovirus exposure and HLA in healthy donors. The primer mix had 60 Vbeta and 13 Jbeta primers. Repertoires were generated with immunoSEQ multiplex PCR, while TCRdb's copy carries only in-frame clones and drops some. The sample includes about 130,000 clones, roughly 78% seen only once; the top ten take about 4.4%. The specimen sequenced was PBMCs. The source is a man aged 25-45 years in good health.

The chain links TRBV28 to TRBJ2-5; 12 bases map to TRBD2. The J call is doubtful: the DNA matches TRBJ2-7 better. CDR1 is MDHEN and CDR2 is SYDVKM in the germline V gene. The CDR3 has 18 residues. CDR3 region: CASRATLAGGPGGYEQYF. For the CDR3, the DNA is TGTGCCAGCAGAGCCACCCTAGCGGGAGGGCCCGGGGGTTACGAGCAGTACTTC.

The chain links TRBV7-9 to TRBJ2-1; TRBD2 matches 7 bases. Germline values: CDR1 SEHNR, CDR2 FQNEAQ (reference sequence). This CDR3 has 16 amino acids. The V segment lost 5 bases and the J segment 1 base; nucleotides outside the gene matches: 8. Written as DNA, the CDR3 is TGTGCCAGCAGCCCCCATACTAGCGTATCCTACAATGAGCAGTTCTTC. This sequence encodes CASSPHTSVSYNEQFF.

As to this clone: The germline gene is not matched at one end of the junction; a read error may be the cause. V and J are TRBV7-9 and TRBJ2-1, with D hard to call. Germline V gene data show CDR1 as SEHNR and CDR2 as FQNEAQ (reference sequence). The CDR3 covers 17 residues. The CDR3 DNA reads TGTTCCAGCAGCTTCTCCCCTGTCGCCGGCTCCTACAATGAGCAGTTCTTC. Encoded protein: CSSSFSPVAGSYNEQFF.

The chain has TRBV18 and TRBJ1-2; TRBD1 is a possible D gene (5 bases). V lost 0 bases and J 1 base, leaving 18 bases between the germline ends. The CDR3 runs 18 residues. The germline V gene has CDR1 KGHSH and CDR2 LQKENI. CDR3 nucleotide sequence: TGTGCCAGCTCACCACCGGGCGGCTTTGGGACTTTTAACTATGGCTACACCTTC. It codes for CASSPPGGFGTFNYGYTF.

V usage is TRBV7-9 and J usage is TRBJ2-7; the D gene is possibly TRBD2 (5 bases). V lost 2 bases, J lost 5 bases, and 13 bases lay in between. Germline lookup yields CDR1 SEHNR and CDR2 FQNEAQ (reference sequence). The CDR3 is made up of 14 amino acids. The CDR3 is CASSLTGGPNEQYF. CDR3 DNA sequence: TGTGCCAGCAGCTTAACTGGCGGGCCCAACGAGCAGTACTTC.

The chain uses TRBV2 and TRBJ2-1, with TRBD2 matching 8 bases. Per germline, CDR1 SNHLY and CDR2 FYNNEI. V lost 6 bases to trimming and J lost 4 bases; unmatched junction nucleotides: 11. The CDR3 contains 16 residues. CDR3 nucleotides: TGTGCCAGCAGGACTAGCGACCGAGTGTGGTACAATGAGCAGTTCTTC. Encoded protein: CASRTSDRVWYNEQFF.

The chain has TRBV7-9 and TRBJ1-2; 7 bases match TRBD1. The length of the CDR3 is 15 residues. The junction had 8 bases not matched to a gene; V was cut back by 3 bases and J by 4 bases. Germline CDR1 is SEHNR and CDR2 is FQNEAQ (reference sequence). CDR3 region: CASSLASGTAYGYTF. CDR3 DNA sequence: TGTGCCAGCAGCTTGGCTTCCGGGACAGCCTATGGCTACACCTTC. The full variable domain, its missing parts supplied by reference TRBV7-9 and TRBJ1-2, is DTGVSQNPRHKITKRGQNVTFRCDPISEHNRLYWYRQTLGQGPEFLTYFQNEAQLEKSRLLSDRFSAERPKGSFSTLEIQRTEQGDSAMYLCASSLASGTAYGYTFGSGTRLTVV.

This rearrangement joins TRBV7-8 to TRBJ2-7, with TRBD2 matching over 15 bases. Germline lookup yields CDR1 SGHVS and CDR2 FQNEAQ. The CDR3 covers 16 residues. V shed 5 bases and J 2 bases; nucleotides not matched to a gene: 4. CDR3 sequence: CASSTGTSGGTYEQYF. The CDR3 nucleotides are TGTGCCAGCAGCACAGGGACTAGCGGGGGGACCTACGAGCAGTACTTC.

The chain links TRBV5-8 to TRBJ2-7; possible D gene TRBD1, 5 bases. The V gene lost 9 bases and the J gene lost 0 bases, with 13 bases spanning the gap. CDR1 is SGHTS and CDR2 is YDEGEE in the germline V gene. The CDR3 runs 13 residues. Here the CDR3 reads CANPRDSSYEQYF. The CDR3 region has the DNA TGTGCCAACCCCAGGGATAGCTCCTACGAGCAGTACTTC.

As for this clone: Other DNA sequences in the same sample also yield this CDR3. This chain links TRBV2 with TRBJ2-2, with D possibly being TRBD2 (7 bases). V was cut by 6 bases and J by 7 bases, with 18 bases left in between. The length of the CDR3 is 15 residues. In germline, CDR1 is SNHLY, CDR2 FYNNEI. The CDR3 loop reads CASRRSGGIIGELFF. CDR3 bases: TGTGCCAGCAGACGGTCGGGGGGCATAATCGGGGAGCTGTTTTTT.

This clone was found a few times. The rearrangement joins TRBV28 to TRBJ2-7, with D possibly matching TRBD2 (5 bases). CDR1 and CDR2 from the germline V gene are MDHEN and SYDVKM. CDR3 size: 15 residues. Deletions cut 6 bases from V and 0 bases from J, with 15 bases between. The DNA of the CDR3 is TGTGCCAGCAGGGGTGGGAGTGCCCCCTCCTACGAGCAGTACTTC. Its protein is CASRGGSAPSYEQYF. The variable domain in full, completed from reference TRBV28 and TRBJ2-7, reads DVKVTQSSRYLVKRTGEKVFLECVQDMDHENMFWYRQDPGLGLRLIYFSYDVKMKEKGDIPEGYSVSREKKERFSLILESASTNQTSMYLCASRGGSAPSYEQYFGPGTRLTVT.

The V gene is TRBV27, the J gene TRBJ2-3, with TRBD2 matching 13 bases. The J segment lost 5 bases and the V segment lost 6 bases, leaving 11 bases of the junction unmatched. In germline, CDR1 is MNHEY, CDR2 SMNVEV (reference sequence). This CDR3 region has 17 residues. CDR3 sequence (DNA): TGTGCCAGCAGCCTAGGACTAGCGGGAGAAGCCAGAGATACGCAGTATTTT. Amino acids: CASSLGLAGEARDTQYF.

The chain carries TRBV4-3 and TRBJ2-7; D gene ambiguous. Germline V lookup: CDR1 LGHNA, CDR2 YSLEER. V was pared by 0 bases and J by 3 bases, with 6 bases between. The CDR3 totals 13 residues. The chain's CDR3 is CASSQDRVYEQYF. DNA for the CDR3: TGCGCCAGCAGCCAAGATCGAGTCTACGAGCAGTACTTC.

The chain couples TRBV5-1 to TRBJ1-1, with a weak D call TRBD1 (5 bases). CDR3 length: 14 amino acids. Trimming took 2 bases from V and 8 from J, leaving 16 bases between them. Germline loops: CDR1 SGHRS, CDR2 YFSETQ. CDR3 in amino acids: CASSFDHRQSEAFF. The CDR3 bases are TGCGCCAGCAGCTTCGACCACCGACAGTCCGAAGCTTTCTTT.

The rearrangement links TRBV7-9 to TRBJ1-5; a possible D gene is TRBD1 (6 bases). Germline CDR1 reads SEHNR; CDR2 reads FQNEAQ (reference sequence). V was shortened by 1 base and J by 6 bases, with 22 bases between the two germline ends. This CDR3 is built from 18 residues. CDR3 loop: CASSLGALQGPFSQPQHF. The CDR3 DNA reads as TGTGCCAGCAGCTTAGGCGCCCTACAGGGACCTTTTAGTCAGCCCCAGCATTTT.

J is TRBJ1-1 and V is TRBV6-6; D is unclear. Per the germline V gene, CDR1 is MNHNY and CDR2 is SVGAGI (reference sequence). The CDR3 totals 14 residues. V dropped 0 bases and J dropped 5 bases, with 10 bases sitting between them. The CDR3 coding sequence is TGTGCCAGCAGTTACTCGACCAGCGCTACTGAAGCTTTCTTT. This encodes CASSYSTSATEAFF.